One and the same sample provided the 9 T cell receptor beta chains below, sequenced in a study of CD8 T cells in Susac syndrome. A quantity of roughly 0.5 to 1 ug RNA underwent reverse transcription using random hexamers. TCRdb processed the immunoSEQ multiplex PCR reads anew with MiXCR; each CDR3 protein has one entry. The profile shows about 140,000 distinct CDR3 sequences, roughly 94% of them singletons. The sequenced sample was CD4+ T cells from PBMCs. These receptors were taken from a human donor with Susac syndrome.

The V and J genes are TRBV30 and TRBJ2-2; a possible D gene is TRBD1 (5 bases). This CDR3 has 12 residues. In germline, CDR1 is GTSNPN, CDR2 SVGIG (reference sequence). V was clipped by 2 bases and J by 6 bases, with 7 bases between them. CDR3 in amino acids: CAWSPGPGELFF. Here the CDR3 DNA reads TGTGCCTGGAGTCCAGGGCCCGGGGAGCTGTTTTTT.

This clonotype was seen only once. The V gene is TRBV4-1, the J gene TRBJ2-3, with a weak D call TRBD1 (6 bases). CDR3 length: 15 residues. V was clipped by 5 bases and J by 4 bases, with 16 bases between them. From germline, CDR1 is MGHRA and CDR2 YSYEKL. The CDR3 region is CASSRQPTGSDTQYF. CDR3 DNA: TGCGCCAGCAGCAGGCAACCTACAGGGTCAGATACGCAGTATTTT.

The chain employs TRBV28 and TRBJ1-5; no definite D call. Germline lookup yields CDR1 MDHEN and CDR2 SYDVKM. V was pared by 7 bases and J by 4 bases, with 11 bases between. This CDR3 is 13 amino acids long. The CDR3 DNA is TGTGCCAGCATCAGAGGGAATAATCAGCCCCAGCATTTT. Residues: CASIRGNNQPQHF.

This clonotype was observed a single time. The V gene is TRBV30, the J gene TRBJ2-1; TRBD1 or TRBD2 may be the D gene (5 bases each). Germline CDR1 is GTSNPN and CDR2 is SVGIG (reference sequence). The CDR3 spans 14 residues. Trimming removed 2 bases at V and 4 bases at J, with 12 bases between. CDR3 DNA sequence: TGTGCCTGGAGTAGGGGAGCGCCTTACAATGAGCAGTTCTTC. Its protein is CAWSRGAPYNEQFF.

V is TRBV29-1 and J is TRBJ2-1; 9 nucleotides line up with TRBD1. The CDR3 has 13 amino acids. The V and J ends lost 5 bases and 9 bases, in that order; junction bases with no gene match: 8. CDR1 is SQVTM, CDR2 ANQGSEA, per germline. CDR3 region: CSVTGTGSSEQFF. Written as DNA, the CDR3 is TGCAGCGTTACCGGGACAGGGTCCAGTGAGCAGTTCTTC.

The chain couples TRBV4-3 to TRBJ2-3, with TRBD2 as a possible D gene (6 bases). The CDR3 has 15 residues. The germline V and J ends were trimmed by 1 base and 4 bases, with 12 bases remaining between them. Per the germline V gene, CDR1 is LGHNA and CDR2 is YSLEER. CDR3 in DNA: TGCGCCAGCAGCCAAGCGGGAGAAAGAGCAGATACGCAGTATTTT. This codes for CASSQAGERADTQYF.

This clonotype is a singleton in its sample. The chain's CDR3 is CASRRGQGEKLFF. CDR3 DNA sequence: TGTGCCAGCAGGAGGGGACAGGGTGAAAAACTGTTTTTT. V and J are TRBV12-3 or TRBV12-4 and TRBJ1-4; 9 bases map to TRBD1. The CDR3 totals 13 residues. Trimming removed 6 bases from V and 7 bases from J; junction bases left unmatched: 3.

The chain employs TRBV6-5 and TRBJ2-3, with D perhaps matching TRBD2 (5 bases). Deletions cut 5 bases from V and 1 base from J, with 7 bases between. The germline V gene encodes CDR1 MNHEY and CDR2 SVGAGI. The CDR3 runs to 13 residues. The CDR3 region has the DNA TGTGCCAGCAGTACCGGGGGCACAGATACGCAGTATTTT. Its translation is CASSTGGTDTQYF.

The CDR3 here is CASSLSRAGVWYF. The DNA of the CDR3 is TGTGCCAGCAGTTTGAGTAGGGCGGGGGTGTGGTACTTC. This rearrangement joins TRBV12-3 or TRBV12-4 to TRBJ2-7; 7 bases match TRBD2. V dropped 3 bases and J dropped 12; count of bases not matched to a gene: 11. The CDR3 totals 13 residues.